What follows describes a single T cell receptor beta chain. Its target is unknown. At one end, the junction sequence differs from germline, possibly due to a read error. Germline CDR1 reads SGHAT; CDR2 reads FQNNGV. This CDR3 contains 17 residues. This specimen belongs to a study of post-analysis software for immune sequencing data. Study outcomes and limitations: Multiple sclerosis patients showed significantly lower normalized Chao1 diversity than controls did. Co-batched samples clustered tightly together by F measure. About five TRBV segments occurring more often in patients than controls included TRBV5-6, TRBV5-1 and TRBV20-1.

Included in the TCR beta cDNA libraries were unique molecular identifiers. Yield was roughly 0.5 million cDNA molecules from approximately 0.91 to 9.4 million T cells. TCRdb re-called the PCR reads with MiXCR, one entry per CDR3 protein. The data contain roughly 540,000 distinct CDR3 sequences, roughly 34% of them singletons. The rearrangement joins TRBV11-2 to TRBJ1-2; no clear D. The receptor was isolated from a girl aged 2 to 17 with multiple sclerosis. The sample comprised blood. The CDR3 spells CASSLEGQRSSNYGYTF. The CDR3 nucleotides are TGCGCCAGCAGCTTAGAAGGTCAACGTAGTTCTAACTATGGCTACACCTTC.